Shown below are 19 T cell receptor beta chains from a single sample sequenced in a study of response to subunit inactivated influenza vaccine. MiXCR, run by TCRdb on the RT-PCR reads, gives a single entry per CDR3 protein. The repertoire includes a few hundred thousand distinct CDR3 sequences, 20% to 25% of them detected once, and roughly 10% sits in the top ten. Material: PBMCs from blood, obtained around 22 months after vaccination. These receptors were collected from a man in his fifties or sixties who received an inactivated influenza vaccine.

This clonotype was counted at least ten times. The V and J genes are TRBV9 and TRBJ2-2; TRBD2 aligns across 9 bases. V shed 4 bases, J shed 5 bases, and the junction held 12 bases outside the gene matches. The length of the CDR3 is 17 residues. Germline values: CDR1 SGDLS, CDR2 YYNGEE. The CDR3 region has the DNA TGTGCCAGCAGCCCGAGCGCCAGCGGGGGGCGGACCGGGGAGCTGTTTTTT. Translating it yields CASSPSASGGRTGELFF.

This clonotype turned up a few times. The rearrangement uses TRBV14 and TRBJ2-1, with TRBD2 as a possible D gene (6 bases). V lost 5 bases and J lost 15, with 20 bases in between. The CDR3 runs 13 residues. Looked up from germline, CDR1 is SGHDN and CDR2 is FVKESK. CDR3 loop: CASSEDYSNVRFF. In nucleotides, the CDR3 is TGTGCCAGCAGCGAGGACTACTCTAATGTCAGGTTCTTC.

The chain combines TRBV28 with TRBJ1-1; tentative D call: TRBD1 (5 bases). Germline-derived CDR1 and CDR2 are MDHEN and SYDVKM. Trimming took off 5 bases at V and 0 bases at J, with 10 bases between the two ends. The CDR3 runs 14 residues. The CDR3: CASSPGLMNTEAFF. For the CDR3, the DNA is TGTGCCAGCAGTCCGGGACTCATGAACACTGAAGCTTTCTTT.

This clonotype was found a few times. This chain uses TRBV6-5 with TRBJ1-2; D possibly corresponds to TRBD1 (6 bases). The V end was cut by 4 bases, the J end by 8 bases, with 14 bases between. The germline V gene encodes CDR1 MNHEY and CDR2 SVGAGI. The CDR3 is 13 amino acids. The CDR3 DNA sequence: TGTGCCAGCAGTTTAGGCCCAGGGGAGGGCTACACCTTC. Its translation: CASSLGPGEGYTF.

This clonotype appeared many times. V gene TRBV30 combines with J gene TRBJ1-2, with D tentatively TRBD1 (5 bases). Trimming took off 7 bases at V and 5 bases at J, with 17 bases between the two ends. The CDR3 has 13 residues. The germline V gene encodes CDR1 GTSNPN and CDR2 SVGIG (reference sequence). CDR3 protein: CALSEGPWYGYTF. CDR3 DNA: TGTGCCTTAAGTGAGGGGCCATGGTATGGCTACACCTTC.

This clonotype was recorded a few times. The chain links TRBV6-2 or TRBV6-3 to TRBJ1-5, with TRBD1 matching over 10 bases. This CDR3 contains 15 residues. V lost 5 bases, J lost 7 bases, and 8 bases stayed unmatched. Germline V gene sequence: CDR1 MNHEY, CDR2 SVGEGT. CDR3 bases: TGTGCCAGCAGTGCGACAGGGGGCGCCGGGCAGCCCCAGCATTTT. This encodes CASSATGGAGQPQHF.

The chain couples TRBV20-1 to TRBJ2-1, with 10 bases aligning to TRBD1. This CDR3 comprises 14 residues. Germline V lookup: CDR1 DFQATT, CDR2 SNEGSKA (reference sequence). V dropped 3 bases and J dropped 8; count of bases not matched to a gene: 7. CDR3 loop: CSASRDRGGDEQFF. The CDR3 DNA reads TGCAGTGCTAGCAGGGACAGGGGAGGGGATGAGCAGTTCTTC.

This clonotype was counted only a few times. The genes are TRBV6-1 and TRBJ1-2; D is possibly TRBD1 (6 bases). V lost 5 bases and J lost 0, with 19 bases in between. Germline V lookup: CDR1 MNHNS, CDR2 SASEGT. CDR3 length: 17 amino acids. This CDR3 is CASSKKMWDTTNYGYTF. The CDR3 DNA sequence: TGTGCCAGCAGTAAAAAGATGTGGGACACGACTAACTATGGCTACACCTTC.

This clonotype was counted between two and nine times. The rearrangement uses TRBV10-3 and TRBJ1-6; D is perhaps TRBD1 (6 bases). The V end lost 6 bases, the J end lost 6 bases, and 9 bases lay between the germline ends. Germline V gene sequence: CDR1 ENHRY, CDR2 SYGVKD. The CDR3 consists of 13 residues. CDR3 in DNA: TGTGCCATCAGGCAGGGGTTTAATTCACCCCTCCACTTT. Amino acid sequence: CAIRQGFNSPLHF.

The chain joins TRBV18 to TRBJ2-7; a weak D match, TRBD1 (6 bases). Germline values: CDR1 KGHSH, CDR2 LQKENI. Trimming left V 5 bases short and J 2 bases short, with 16 bases between. The CDR3 contains 15 residues. CDR3 in DNA: TGTGCCAGCTCAGGGGCCGGGACACGGCCCTACGAGCAGTACTTC. This sequence encodes CASSGAGTRPYEQYF.

This clonotype has just a few counts. The chain carries TRBV20-1 and TRBJ1-6; D may be TRBD1 (6 bases). This CDR3 region has 14 residues. The ends were cut back, 6 bases at V and 7 bases at J, with 16 bases in the middle. Germline V gene sequence: CDR1 DFQATT, CDR2 SNEGSKA (reference sequence). Here the CDR3 DNA reads TGCAGTGCGATCGAGGGGGGACCCAATTCACCCCTCCACTTT. Translating it yields CSAIEGGPNSPLHF.

The J gene is TRBJ1-1, the V gene TRBV4-2; D perhaps matches TRBD1 (5 bases). Germline values: CDR1 LGHNA, CDR2 YNFKEQ. V lost 3 bases and J lost 1, with 12 bases in between. The CDR3 spans 15 residues. CDR3 bases: TGTGCCAGCAGCCAGGATAGGACATCGAACACTGAAGCTTTCTTT. Its translation is CASSQDRTSNTEAFF.

This clonotype was found a few times. The V and J genes are TRBV9 and TRBJ2-7; D not certain. Germline CDR1 SGDLS, CDR2 YYNGEE. This CDR3 has 14 residues. V shed 4 bases and J shed 0 bases, with 11 bases lying between them. CDR3 amino acids: CASSFQEDSYEQYF. The CDR3 region has the DNA TGTGCCAGCAGCTTCCAGGAAGACTCCTACGAGCAGTACTTC.

The rearrangement joins TRBV12-3 or TRBV12-4 to TRBJ2-1; TRBD2 aligns across 8 bases. Trimming cost V 5 bases and J 3 bases; bases outside gene matches: 6. The CDR3 spans 15 residues. The CDR3 loop reads CASSPTAGVYNEQFF. The CDR3, as DNA: TGTGCCAGCAGTCCCACAGCGGGAGTCTACAATGAGCAGTTCTTC.

V and J are TRBV6-1 and TRBJ2-1; maybe TRBD1 (6 bases). Germline V lookup: CDR1 MNHNS, CDR2 SASEGT. The CDR3 covers 11 residues. V was cut by 6 bases and J by 14 bases, with 14 bases left in between. The CDR3 DNA follows: TGTGCCAGCAGAGCCAGACAGGTGGAGTTCTTC. As protein: CASRARQVEFF.

V usage is TRBV5-1 and J usage is TRBJ2-1, with TRBD2 matching over 8 bases. The CDR3 contains 16 residues. The V gene's germline CDR1 is SGHRS and CDR2 YFSETQ. V was pared by 4 bases and J by 1 base, with 7 bases of the junction left unmatched. The CDR3 is CASSLLAGHSYNEQFF. Here the CDR3 DNA reads TGCGCCAGCAGCCTTCTAGCGGGCCATTCCTACAATGAGCAGTTCTTC. The full variable domain, its missing parts supplied by reference TRBV5-1 and TRBJ2-1, is KAGVTQTPRYLIKTRGQQVTLSCSPISGHRSVSWYQQTPGQGLQFLFEYFSETQRNKGNFPGRFSGRQFSNSRSEMNVSTLELGDSALYLCASSLLAGHSYNEQFFGPGTRLTVL.

The chain has TRBV10-3 and TRBJ2-3, with D hard to call. This CDR3 spans 12 amino acids. From germline, CDR1 is ENHRY and CDR2 SYGVKD. V lost 3 bases, J lost 6 bases, and 7 bases lay in between. The CDR3 here is CAISEAVDTQYF. For the CDR3, the DNA is TGTGCCATCAGTGAAGCAGTTGATACGCAGTATTTT.

This clonotype was seen many times. The rearrangement joins TRBV2 to TRBJ1-4, with 10 bases identical to TRBD1. The CDR3 extends over 15 amino acids. V shed 3 bases and J 7 bases; nucleotides not matched to a gene: 5. The V gene's germline CDR1 is SNHLY and CDR2 FYNNEI. The CDR3 region is CASSDPGTGAEKLFF. Written as DNA, the CDR3 is TGTGCCAGCAGTGACCCCGGGACAGGGGCTGAAAAACTGTTTTTT.

The J gene is TRBJ1-2, the V gene TRBV7-9; a weak D match, TRBD1 (6 bases). The CDR3 length is 11 residues. The V gene lost 3 bases and the J gene lost 11 bases, with 10 bases spanning the gap. The germline V gene has CDR1 SEHNR and CDR2 FQNEAQ (reference sequence). CDR3 region: CASSFGQQYTF. The CDR3 DNA reads TGTGCCAGCAGCTTCGGACAGCAATACACCTTC.